This T cell receptor (beta chain) was sequenced for a study of blood T cell repertoires in COVID-19. The wider study: From the United States, Italy and Spain came samples of acute and convalescent COVID-19.

Methods used by the authors: Estimated nucleated cell counts came from reference gene primer amplification. Using immunoSEQ multiplex PCR, the repertoire was profiled, and TCRdb retains in-frame clones only, with some absent. That table gives V, J and clone size, and the DNA gave D and trimming. The table lists about 160,000 clones, about 85% of them singletons. The table lists this clone with a count of one. J gave up 3 bases and V 4 bases, and 4 bases lay outside the gene matches. This CDR3 is built from 13 residues. Germline V lookup: CDR1 SGHRS, CDR2 YFSETQ. The sequence was obtained from a man older than 75 with COVID-19, enrolled during active disease. Specimen: peripheral blood. The chain joins TRBV5-1 to TRBJ2-7; TRBD1 matches at 7 bases. CDR3 amino acids: CASSLTGNYEQYF. CDR3 bases: TGCGCCAGCAGCCTGACAGGGAACTACGAGCAGTACTTC.